Listed here is a single TCR beta chain. Sequenced by immunoSEQ multiplex PCR; TCRdb stores in-frame clones only, minus some. Of just over 75,000 clones listed, 90% to 95% are singletons. The data stem from a study of technical replicates of blood from several donors. The sequencing input was T cells isolated from PBMCs. The TCR originated in a human donor in good health.

The CDR3 bases are TGTGCCAGCAGTCCCCACATACAGGGGGCCGGATATGGCTACACCTTC. Translated: CASSPHIQGAGYGYTF. V is TRBV27 and J is TRBJ1-2, with TRBD1 matching over 9 bases. This CDR3 is 16 amino acids long. The J segment lost 5 bases and the V segment lost 5 bases, leaving 12 bases of the junction unmatched. The germline V gene has CDR1 MNHEY and CDR2 SMNVEV (reference sequence).